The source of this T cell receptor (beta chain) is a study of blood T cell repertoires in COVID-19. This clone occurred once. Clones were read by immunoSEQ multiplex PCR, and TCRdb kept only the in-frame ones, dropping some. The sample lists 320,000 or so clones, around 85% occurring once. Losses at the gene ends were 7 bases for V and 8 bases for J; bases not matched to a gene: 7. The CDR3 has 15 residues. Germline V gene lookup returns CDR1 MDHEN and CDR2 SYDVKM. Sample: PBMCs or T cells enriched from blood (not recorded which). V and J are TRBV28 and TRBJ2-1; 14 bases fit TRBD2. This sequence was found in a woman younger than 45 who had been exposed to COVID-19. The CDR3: CASTTRTSGGHEQFF. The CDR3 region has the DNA TGTGCCAGCACTACGAGGACTAGCGGGGGGCATGAGCAGTTCTTC.